The TCR beta chain under discussion was sequenced for a study of T-cell reconstitution after alpha-beta-depleted transplantation in children. This clonotype was counted only a few times. The V gene's germline CDR1 is SGHRS and CDR2 YFSETQ. The CDR3 totals 14 residues. Trimming took 1 base from V and 1 from J, leaving 8 bases between them. Unique molecular identifiers were incorporated into the prepared TCRbeta library. TCRdb ran MiXCR on the PCR reads and lists one entry per CDR3 protein. Of some 200,000 distinct CDR3 sequences listed, under 8.5% are singletons. This sample comprised PBMCs, mostly from graft donor cells, obtained 360 days after TCRalphabeta/CD19-depleted stem cell transplant. The receptor was derived from a male patient between 2 and 15 years old who had a stem cell transplant for acute myeloid leukemia, so the T cells may come from the graft donor. V usage is TRBV5-1 and J usage is TRBJ2-5; D ambiguous. CDR3 protein: CASSLRPAQETQYF. CDR3 nucleotide sequence: TGCGCCAGCAGCTTGAGGCCAGCCCAAGAGACCCAGTACTTC. The variable domain in full, with the rest retrieved from reference TRBV5-1 and TRBJ2-5, is KAGVTQTPRYLIKTRGQQVTLSCSPISGHRSVSWYQQTPGQGLQFLFEYFSETQRNKGNFPGRFSGRQFSNSRSEMNVSTLELGDSALYLCASSLRPAQETQYFGPGTRLLVL.